This TCR beta chain was observed in a study of CD8+CD57+ T cells in acquired aplastic anemia. Researchers used genomic DNA as the template to profile TCR beta VDJ and CDR3. TCRdb passed the reads through MiXCR, listing each CDR3 protein once. The table lists around 430,000 distinct CDR3 sequences, less than 35% of them singletons. All sequencing subjects had displayed CD8+CD57+ cell expansion on flow cytometry. On this clonotype itself: It may be a read error: a sequence one base away is much more abundant.

In germline, CDR1 is DFQATT, CDR2 SNEGSKA (reference sequence). CDR3 length equals 15 residues. The rearrangement uses TRBV20-1 and TRBJ1-5, with TRBD1 matching over 7 bases. The receptor was isolated from a human donor with aplastic anemia. Material for sequencing was sorted CD4+, CD8+, or CD8+CD57+ T cells (not recorded which) from PBMCs. CDR3 sequence reads: CSAQTGTANNQLQHF. The CDR3 DNA reads as TGCAGTGCCCAGACCGGGACAGCTAACAATCAGCTCCAGCATTTT.